This T cell receptor (beta chain) appears in the sequencing data of a study of CD8+CD57+ T cells in acquired aplastic anemia. The overall study: Mean yield of DNA from sorted CD4+ and CD8+ cells was around 3 ug. Study-wide results and limits: Researchers report that fewer than 35 CD8+ CDR3 sequences appeared in both patients and controls.

From germline, CDR1 is GTSNPN and CDR2 SVGIG (reference sequence). The CDR3 loop spans 16 amino acids. Trimming cost V 2 bases and J 5 bases; bases outside gene matches: 11. Before being chosen for sequencing, patients had shown CD8+CD57+ cell expansion by flow cytometry. As a group, the patients uniformly had severe acquired aplastic anemia. By the time of blood sampling, patients had still received no therapy. About this clonotype itself: Its antigen is not identified.

Genomic DNA, serving as template, underwent TCR beta VDJ and CDR3 profiling. Via MiXCR, TCRdb re-called the reads, giving one row per CDR3 protein. The sample includes 150,000 to 200,000 distinct CDR3 sequences, about 44% of them seen just once. Sequences were obtained from sorted CD4+, CD8+, or CD8+CD57+ T cells (not recorded which) from PBMCs. The TCR was taken from a human donor with aplastic anemia. The gene calls are TRBV30 and TRBJ1-4; 7 positions agree with TRBD1. CDR3 coding DNA: TGTGCCTGGAGTCCTACCCGGACAGGCCGCAATGAAAAACTGTTTTTT. Translating gives CAWSPTRTGRNEKLFF.